This is a list of T cell receptor beta chains from one sample in a study of blood T cells in healthy people across ages. Each CDR3 protein gets one entry after TCRdb re-called the 5' RACE reads with MiXCR. The data show 1.5 million to 2 million distinct CDR3 sequences, with 40% to 55% seen just once and 2.1% held by the top ten. Specimen: blood. Receptors originate from a woman between 40 and 55 years old in good health. Both conserved end residues are part of each CDR3. A D gene is named only where the DNA matches it firmly. Only part of the rows carry a size: once, few, many, or a class if the clone is expanded.

clone size	J gene	D gene	V gene	CDR3 DNA	CDR3 protein
few	TRBJ2-3	-	TRBV3-1	TGTGCCAGCAGCCAAGAGGATCGGGGGCTCACAGATACGCAGTATTTT	CASSQEDRGLTDTQYF
-	TRBJ2-7	TRBD2	TRBV7-2	TGTGCCAGCAGCACCCAACGGGCTAGCGGCTACGAGCAGTACTTC	CASSTQRASGYEQYF
-	TRBJ2-7	TRBD2	TRBV6-2/TRBV6-3	TGTGCCAGCAGTTACTCGTTTAAGCGTGGCGGGGGTACCTACGAGCAGTACTTC	CASSYSFKRGGGTYEQYF
-	TRBJ1-5	TRBD1	TRBV6-2/TRBV6-3	TGTGCCAGCAGTTGGGACTACCGGGACAGGGTTGGATCTCAGCCCCAGCATTTT	CASSWDYRDRVGSQPQHF
once	TRBJ1-5	-	TRBV7-8	TGTGCCAGCAGCTTAAGTAGACTTCAGCCCCAGCATTTT	CASSLSRLQPQHF
-	TRBJ2-1	TRBD1	TRBV7-2	TGTGCCAGCAGCTCTCCTACGGTAACCGGGACAGGGGCCTACAATGAGCAGTTCTTC	CASSSPTVTGTGAYNEQFF
-	TRBJ2-1	-	TRBV7-6	TGTGCCAGCAGCTTCATAGGGGGGCAAGGCAATGAGCAGTTCTTC	CASSFIGGQGNEQFF
-	TRBJ2-7	TRBD1	TRBV6-1	TGTGCCAGCAGTGAACTGGACAGGGGAGTTCCCTACGAGCAGTACTTC	CASSELDRGVPYEQYF
once	TRBJ1-2	-	TRBV29-1	TGCAGCGTTGGTCCCCAGGGGCTCTATGGCTACACCTTC	CSVGPQGLYGYTF
-	TRBJ1-2	-	TRBV10-3	TGTGCCATCAGTTTAGAGTCAGAGGGAAACTATGGCTACACCTTC	CAISLESEGNYGYTF
-	TRBJ2-5	TRBD2	TRBV20-1	TGCAGTGCTAACCACCGGGGGGGAGAGCAAGAGACCCAGTACTTC	CSANHRGGEQETQYF
-	TRBJ1-2	-	TRBV20-1	TGCAGTGCTAGAGAAATCACAGGCTCCATCTATGGCTACACCTTC	CSAREITGSIYGYTF
-	TRBJ2-7	TRBD1	TRBV5-4	TGTGCCAGCAGCCATCCGGGACAGGGGGCATACGAGCAGTACTTC	CASSHPGQGAYEQYF
few	TRBJ2-3	TRBD2	TRBV11-2	TGTGCCAGCAGCTTAGTAGTGGGACTAGCGGGGGCAGCAGATACGCAGTATTTT	CASSLVVGLAGAADTQYF
few	TRBJ2-7	-	TRBV12-3/TRBV12-4	TGTGCCAGCAGTTTCTCCCCCGAGCAGTACTTC	CASSFSPEQYF
few	TRBJ1-2	TRBD1	TRBV5-1	TGCGCCAGCAGCTGGACAGGGGGACTCTATGGCTACACCTTC	CASSWTGGLYGYTF
-	TRBJ2-4	-	TRBV28	TGTGCCAGCAGTTTGATAACTCTAGCCAAAAACATTCAGTACTTC	CASSLITLAKNIQYF